This T cell receptor beta chain derives from a study of T cell responses to AZD1222 COVID-19 vaccine. Study-wide context: Pooling of second doses given at about 4 or about 12 weeks was done. Whole-study results and caveats: Spike-wide vaccine-associated CD4 TCRs dominated at 160-218 and 743-854. Sampled repertoires all dated from after the peak T cell response. Most donors were white British and more were female, and clonal diversity was possibly underestimated.

V lost 2 bases and J 0 bases, leaving 18 bases between the germline ends. The CDR3 extends over 18 amino acids. Regarding this clone: No antigen is known for it.

TCRdb's copy holds only in-frame clones and misses some; the assay was immunoSEQ multiplex PCR. This repertoire shows 150,000 or so clones, 70% to 90% found once; its top ten account for less than 9.5%. The sample consisted of peripheral blood, taken on day 0 of AZD1222 vaccination. The TCR was taken from an adult in good health. The chain joins TRBV5-3 to TRBJ1-5; D may be TRBD1 (5 bases). TRBV5-3 is reported as an ORF; its role is uncertain. The CDR3 reads CARSLGTRETYSNQPQHF. In DNA, the CDR3 is TGTGCCAGAAGCTTAGGGACGAGAGAAACTTATAGCAATCAGCCCCAGCATTTT.